The next 30 T cell receptor beta chains were all read from a single sample in a study of blood T cell repertoires in COVID-19. Method: immunoSEQ multiplex PCR; TCRdb's copy keeps in-frame clones and lacks some. The table records roughly 140,000 clones, roughly nine tenths of them present only once. Sample: peripheral blood. These receptors all come from a woman aged 55-70 years with active or convalescent COVID-19.

The V gene is TRBV9, the J gene TRBJ2-2; maybe TRBD1 (6 bases). CDR1 is SGDLS, CDR2 YYNGEE, per germline. V lost 4 bases, J lost 6 bases, and 13 bases lay in between. There are 14 residues in the CDR3. This CDR3 is CASSTTGQAGELFF. CDR3 coding DNA: TGTGCCAGCAGCACAACGGGACAAGCCGGGGAGCTGTTTTTT. Based on the CDR3 plus reference TRBV9 and TRBJ2-2, the full variable domain is DSGVTQTPKHLITATGQRVTLRCSPRSGDLSVYWYQQSLDQGLQFLIQYYNGEERAKGNILERFSAQQFPDLHSELNLSSLELGDSALYFCASSTTGQAGELFFGEGSRLTVL.

V and J are TRBV5-4 and TRBJ1-6; 9 bases line up with TRBD1. CDR1 and CDR2 from the germline V gene are SGHNT and YYREEE (reference sequence). The J segment lost 6 bases and the V segment lost 4 bases, leaving 2 bases of the junction unmatched. This CDR3 region has 14 residues. The CDR3 protein is CASSQTGGNSPLHF. The CDR3 bases are TGTGCCAGCAGCCAGACAGGGGGTAATTCACCCCTCCACTTT.

The chain combines TRBV7-2 with TRBJ2-7; 7 nucleotides line up with TRBD2. CDR1 is SGHTA, CDR2 FQGNSA, per germline. The CDR3 extends over 15 amino acids. After removal of 1 base from V and 2 bases from J, the junction contained 5 bases not matched to a gene. For the CDR3, the DNA is TGTGCCAGCAGCTTAGTTACGGGAGGAACCTACGAGCAGTACTTC. Protein product: CASSLVTGGTYEQYF. Combining the CDR3 with reference TRBV7-2 and TRBJ2-7 gives the whole variable domain GAGVSQSPSNKVTEKGKDVELRCDPISGHTALYWYRQSLGQGLEFLIYFQGNSAPDKSGLPSDRFSAERTGGSVSTLTIQRTQQEDSAVYLCASSLVTGGTYEQYFGPGTRLTVT.

CDR3 region: CASSVAQASGSNTGELFF. CDR3 coding DNA: TGTGCCAGCAGCGTAGCTCAGGCTAGCGGATCGAACACCGGGGAGCTGTTTTTT. This rearrangement joins TRBV9 to TRBJ2-2; 7 bases fit TRBD2. The CDR3 has 18 residues. Germline loops: CDR1 SGDLS, CDR2 YYNGEE. J was trimmed by 0 bases and V by 0 bases; bases with no gene match: 8.

The chain has TRBV7-3 and TRBJ1-1, with a possible D match to TRBD1 (6 bases). V gave up 4 bases and J gave up 1 base, with 10 bases separating them. From germline, CDR1 is SGHTA and CDR2 FQGTGA. The CDR3 is made up of 14 amino acids. The CDR3 DNA reads as TGTGCCAGCAGCTACGGGACACAGAACACTGAAGCTTTCTTT. Translating gives CASSYGTQNTEAFF.

The J gene is TRBJ1-2, the V gene TRBV12-3 or TRBV12-4, with 8 bases identical to TRBD1. The CDR3 has 13 residues. J lost 3 bases, V lost 6 bases, and 3 bases had no gene match. The CDR3 DNA sequence: TGTGCCAGCAGGTCAGGGGGCTACTATGGCTACACCTTC. It encodes CASRSGGYYGYTF.

The chain couples TRBV19 to TRBJ2-4; 7 nucleotides agree with TRBD1. The CDR3 is made up of 14 amino acids. The germline gives CDR1 LNHDA, CDR2 SQIVND (reference sequence). The trim removed 5 bases at V and 4 bases at J, leaving 5 bases unmatched. In DNA, the CDR3 is TGTGCCAGTAGTCCCGGGGACAGAAAAAACATTCAGTACTTC. Protein sequence: CASSPGDRKNIQYF.

This chain connects TRBV2 to TRBJ1-5; D not resolved. Germline V CDR1 and CDR2: SNHLY, FYNNEI. V lost 7 bases and J 4 bases, leaving 11 bases between the germline ends. This CDR3 has 13 residues. The CDR3: CASTATGNQPQHF. CDR3 nucleotides: TGTGCCAGCACCGCGACGGGGAATCAGCCCCAGCATTTT.

V and J are TRBV9 and TRBJ2-3, with a weak D call TRBD1 (6 bases). V lost 2 bases to trimming and J lost 2 bases, with 12 bases between them. CDR1 is SGDLS, CDR2 YYNGEE, per germline. This CDR3 is 15 amino acids long. The DNA of the CDR3 is TGTGCCAGCAGCGTCCGACAGGATCCCACAGATACGCAGTATTTT. Protein: CASSVRQDPTDTQYF.

This chain joins TRBV19 and TRBJ1-4; D is ambiguous. Germline lookup yields CDR1 LNHDA and CDR2 SQIVND (reference sequence). Deletions cut 5 bases from V and 5 bases from J, with 3 bases between. This CDR3 comprises 11 residues. CDR3 DNA sequence: TGTGCCAGTAGTCAAAATGAAAAACTGTTTTTT. Residues: CASSQNEKLFF.

The CDR3, as DNA: TGTGCCAGCAGTGAAGTGGAGGGACTCACTGAAGCTTTCTTT. Amino acids: CASSEVEGLTEAFF. The chain employs TRBV2 and TRBJ1-1; D is perhaps TRBD1 (5 bases). Germline V CDR1 and CDR2: SNHLY, FYNNEI. Trimming stripped 1 base from V and 4 bases from J, with 10 bases between. There are 14 residues in the CDR3.

This clone was detected once. The chain has TRBV7-2 and TRBJ2-3; 11 nucleotides agree with TRBD2. Trimming took 2 bases from V and 3 from J; bases not matched to a gene: 7. Germline lookup yields CDR1 SGHTA and CDR2 FQGNSA. The CDR3 is made up of 17 amino acids. CDR3 region: CASSLRGSGGGTDTQYF. The CDR3 DNA is TGTGCCAGCAGCTTAAGGGGTAGCGGGGGGGGTACAGATACGCAGTATTTT. The full variable domain, completed using reference TRBV7-2 and TRBJ2-3, is GAGVSQSPSNKVTEKGKDVELRCDPISGHTALYWYRQSLGQGLEFLIYFQGNSAPDKSGLPSDRFSAERTGGSVSTLTIQRTQQEDSAVYLCASSLRGSGGGTDTQYFGPGTRLTVL.

In its sample, this clone was seen once. V gene TRBV6-5 combines with J gene TRBJ1-6, with 7 nucleotides matching TRBD1. Germline assignment: CDR1 MNHEY and CDR2 SVGAGI. This CDR3 region has 15 residues. Germline trimming cut 6 bases from V and 6 bases from J; bases unmatched to any gene: 8. The CDR3 region has the DNA TGTGCCAGCAGACTTTCCCGGGACAGTAATTCACCCCTCCACTTT. It encodes CASRLSRDSNSPLHF.

The rearrangement uses TRBV29-1 and TRBJ2-6; D gene uncertain. This CDR3 spans 13 amino acids. The V end was cut by 4 bases, the J end by 7 bases, with 11 bases between. CDR1 SQVTM and CDR2 ANQGSEA come from the germline V gene. Here the CDR3 reads CSVGVRGANVLTF. CDR3 DNA: TGCAGCGTTGGGGTCCGAGGAGCCAACGTCCTGACTTTC.

The chain has TRBV5-4 and TRBJ1-1; D is unresolved. Germline-derived CDR1 and CDR2 are SGHNT and YYREEE (reference sequence). CDR3 size: 15 residues. V was pared by 0 bases and J by 3 bases, with 12 bases between. The CDR3 coding sequence is TGTGCCAGCAGCTTGGATTTGGGCTTTGACACTGAAGCTTTCTTT. It translates to CASSLDLGFDTEAFF.

V usage is TRBV2 and J usage is TRBJ2-5, with 7 bases matching TRBD2. V gave up 3 bases and J gave up 0 bases; unmatched junction bases: 4. Germline V lookup: CDR1 SNHLY, CDR2 FYNNEI. The CDR3 extends over 15 amino acids. The CDR3 DNA is TGTGCCAGCAGTGAGCAAGCGGGGAACCAAGAGACCCAGTACTTC. It encodes CASSEQAGNQETQYF.

This chain links TRBV6-5 with TRBJ2-3, with D possibly being TRBD1 (6 bases). The V gene's germline CDR1 is MNHEY and CDR2 SVGAGI. The length of the CDR3 is 14 residues. Trimming took off 5 bases at V and 2 bases at J, with 11 bases between the two ends. In DNA, the CDR3 is TGTGCCAGCAGTACCGGACAGAACACAGATACGCAGTATTTT. It encodes CASSTGQNTDTQYF.

The V gene is TRBV7-9, the J gene TRBJ2-3; 10 bases agree with TRBD2. Germline loops: CDR1 SEHNR, CDR2 FQNEAQ (reference sequence). Unmatched junction bases numbered 1, after V lost 3 bases and J lost 1 base. The CDR3 is 15 amino acids. CDR3 residues: CASSFGTSGTDTQYF. For the CDR3, the DNA is TGTGCCAGCAGCTTTGGGACTAGCGGCACAGATACGCAGTATTTT.

The CDR3 bases are TGTGCCTGGAGTGGGACAGAGAGAACTGAAGCTTTCTTT. This codes for CAWSGTERTEAFF. The chain links TRBV30 to TRBJ1-1; a possible D gene is TRBD1 (6 bases). The CDR3 consists of 13 residues. CDR1 is GTSNPN, CDR2 SVGIG, per germline (reference sequence). V lost 1 base, J lost 5 bases, and 11 bases lay in between.

The gene calls are TRBV18 and TRBJ1-4; possible D gene TRBD1, 6 bases. Germline V gives CDR1 KGHSH, CDR2 LQKENI. V was trimmed by 3 bases and J by 8 bases, leaving 10 bases between them. CDR3 size: 13 residues. CDR3 in amino acids: CASSPFQGEKLFF. CDR3 nucleotides: TGTGCCAGCTCACCGTTCCAGGGGGAAAAACTGTTTTTT.

The chain carries TRBV6-5 and TRBJ1-2; D is possibly TRBD1 (5 bases). Per the germline V gene, CDR1 is MNHEY and CDR2 is SVGAGI. The CDR3 runs 13 residues. The germline V and J ends were trimmed by 8 bases and 7 bases, with 17 bases remaining between them. This CDR3 reads CASHVQGRSGYTF. The CDR3, as DNA: TGTGCCAGCCACGTTCAGGGCCGATCTGGCTACACCTTC.

The chain is built from TRBV18 and TRBJ1-5, with TRBD1 matching over 7 bases. V shed 3 bases and J 2 bases; nucleotides not matched to a gene: 10. The CDR3 contains 17 residues. Germline V gene data show CDR1 as KGHSH and CDR2 as LQKENI. CDR3 sequence reads: CASSPSTDRLGNQPQHF. CDR3 DNA: TGTGCCAGCTCACCCTCTACGGACAGGCTTGGCAATCAGCCCCAGCATTTT. The whole variable domain, filled in from reference TRBV18 and TRBJ1-5, reads NAGVMQNPRHLVRRRGQEARLRCSPMKGHSHVYWYRQLPEEGLKFMVYLQKENIIDESGMPKERFSAEFPKEGPSILRIQQVVRGDSAAYFCASSPSTDRLGNQPQHFGDGTRLSIL.

V gene TRBV5-4 combines with J gene TRBJ2-1; 9 positions agree with TRBD2. Germline lookup yields CDR1 SGHNT and CDR2 YYREEE (reference sequence). J gave up 9 bases and V 4 bases, and 5 bases lay outside the gene matches. The CDR3 totals 13 residues. The CDR3 loop is CASSHIAGVEQFF. The CDR3 nucleotides are TGTGCCAGCAGCCACATAGCGGGGGTTGAGCAGTTCTTC.

This sequence joins TRBV7-2 and TRBJ2-1; 8 nucleotides match TRBD2. Germline V CDR1 and CDR2: SGHTA, FQGNSA. The CDR3 covers 16 residues. V dropped 5 bases and J dropped 6; count of bases not matched to a gene: 12. CDR3 DNA sequence: TGTGCCAGCAGCCCCCAAGGGGGGACTAGGCCCAATGAGCAGTTCTTC. This gives the protein CASSPQGGTRPNEQFF.

V usage is TRBV7-9 and J usage is TRBJ2-1; 9 bases align to TRBD1. This CDR3 is built from 14 residues. Trimming took 5 bases from V and 8 from J; bases not matched to a gene: 7. Germline V CDR1 and CDR2: SEHNR, FQNEAQ (reference sequence). The CDR3 DNA reads TGTGCCAGCAGCCTTGGGACAGGGAACCATGAGCAGTTCTTC. Residues: CASSLGTGNHEQFF.

The V gene is TRBV4-1, the J gene TRBJ2-7; no clear D. This CDR3 is built from 14 residues. Germline V CDR1 and CDR2: MGHRA, YSYEKL. The germline V and J ends were trimmed by 1 base and 2 bases, with 9 bases remaining between them. The CDR3 bases are TGCGCCAGCAGCCAAGGAACTATCACCTACGAGCAGTACTTC. Encoded protein: CASSQGTITYEQYF.

This clone was counted between two and nine times. This chain links TRBV7-9 with TRBJ2-2; 10 nucleotides match TRBD2. Trimming removed 3 bases from V and 2 bases from J; junction bases left unmatched: 9. The germline V gene has CDR1 SEHNR and CDR2 FQNEAQ (reference sequence). The CDR3 is 18 residues long. CDR3: CASSFRSSGGSNTGELFF. CDR3 bases: TGTGCCAGCAGCTTTCGGTCTAGCGGGGGCTCAAACACCGGGGAGCTGTTTTTT. The full variable domain, in which reference TRBV7-9 and TRBJ2-2 provide the parts outside the CDR3, is DTGVSQNPRHKITKRGQNVTFRCDPISEHNRLYWYRQTLGQGPEFLTYFQNEAQLEKSRLLSDRFSAERPKGSFSTLEIQRTEQGDSAMYLCASSFRSSGGSNTGELFFGEGSRLTVL.

V and J are TRBV5-6 and TRBJ1-2; D ambiguous. Trimming took off 4 bases at V and 14 bases at J, with 18 bases between the two ends. This CDR3 spans 12 amino acids. The germline V gene has CDR1 SGHDT and CDR2 YYEEEE. The CDR3 coding sequence is TGTGCCAGCAGCCGGGAAGAAGGACTGTATACCTTC. Translated, it gives CASSREEGLYTF.

The chain links TRBV6-5 to TRBJ2-2; 8 bases agree with TRBD1. The CDR3 is 14 residues long. With V trimmed by 6 bases and J by 7 bases, 7 bases remained unmatched. Per the germline V gene, CDR1 is MNHEY and CDR2 is SVGAGI. CDR3 sequence: CASRNDRGDGELFF. The CDR3 bases are TGTGCCAGCAGAAACGACAGGGGCGACGGGGAGCTGTTTTTT.

V and J are TRBV5-4 and TRBJ2-7, with D maybe TRBD2 (5 bases). Trimming removed 6 bases at V and 2 bases at J, with 18 bases between. The CDR3 runs 15 residues. Germline V gives CDR1 SGHNT, CDR2 YYREEE (reference sequence). The CDR3 DNA is TGTGCCAGCACCAGACTAATCGGATACACCTACGAGCAGTACTTC. Translation gives CASTRLIGYTYEQYF.